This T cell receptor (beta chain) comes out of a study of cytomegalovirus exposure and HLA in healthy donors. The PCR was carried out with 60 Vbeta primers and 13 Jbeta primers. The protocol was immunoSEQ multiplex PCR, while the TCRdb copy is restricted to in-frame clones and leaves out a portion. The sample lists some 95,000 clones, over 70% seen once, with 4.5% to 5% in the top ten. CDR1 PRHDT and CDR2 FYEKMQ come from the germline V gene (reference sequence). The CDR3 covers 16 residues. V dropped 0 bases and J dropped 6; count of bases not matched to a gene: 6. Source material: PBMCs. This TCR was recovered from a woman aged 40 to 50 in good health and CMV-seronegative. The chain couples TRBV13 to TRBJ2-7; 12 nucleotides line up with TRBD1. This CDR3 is CASSLGTGTGGLEQYF. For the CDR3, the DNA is TGTGCCAGCAGCTTAGGAACCGGGACAGGGGGCCTCGAGCAGTACTTC.